The 17 T cell receptor beta chains below all came from one sample that was sequenced in a study of shared clonotypes between healthy human individuals. TCRdb keeps only in-frame clones here, not all; method: immunoSEQ multiplex PCR. Of under 2.5 million clones in the sample, 92% are singletons; the top ten hold 0.3% to 0.4%. The sample taken for sequencing was naive CD4+ T cells from PBMCs. This sample's subset: CD45RA+ positively selected. The receptors come from a man between 18 and 35 years old in good health. Some clones in this sample may be carry-over from other donors' samples.

A single count supports this clone. The chain is built from TRBV2 and TRBJ2-3, with D possibly TRBD2 on 5 matching bases. Germline V lookup: CDR1 SNHLY, CDR2 FYNNEI. Trimming removed 3 bases at V and 0 bases at J, with 7 bases between. The length of the CDR3 is 14 residues. The CDR3 DNA reads TGTGCCAGCAGTGAGTTAGCGAGCACAGATACGCAGTATTTT. As protein: CASSELASTDTQYF. Using reference TRBV2 and TRBJ2-3 for the parts outside the CDR3, the full variable domain is EPEVTQTPSHQVTQMGQEVILRCVPISNHLYFYWYRQILGQKVEFLVSFYNNEISEKSEIFDDQFSVERPDGSNFTLKIRSTKLEDSAMYFCASSELASTDTQYFGPGTRLTVL.

This clone was picked up one time. The rearrangement uses TRBV5-1 and TRBJ2-5; D is unclear. Trimming stripped 4 bases from V and 5 bases from J, with 21 bases between. Germline assignment: CDR1 SGHRS and CDR2 YFSETQ. The CDR3 covers 16 residues. CDR3 sequence reads: CASSPRGAEGAETQYF. The CDR3 nucleotides read TGCGCCAGCAGCCCCCGAGGAGCAGAAGGTGCGGAGACCCAGTACTTC.

V and J are TRBV5-6 and TRBJ2-7; TRBD1 aligns across 7 bases. Germline-derived CDR1 and CDR2 are SGHDT and YYEEEE. The ends lost 2 bases at V and 0 bases at J; junction bases unmatched: 2. This CDR3 is built from 14 residues. CDR3 sequence (DNA): TGTGCCAGCAGCTTAGGGACAGCCTCCTACGAGCAGTACTTC. This sequence encodes CASSLGTASYEQYF.

This clone was observed a single time. This chain links TRBV10-1 with TRBJ2-1; possible D gene TRBD1, 5 bases. The CDR3 covers 13 residues. Trimming pared 5 bases from V and 4 bases from J, leaving 9 bases between. Per germline, CDR1 WNHNN and CDR2 SYGVQD (reference sequence). CDR3 coding DNA: TGCGCCAGCAGTCTGGACAATTACAATGAGCAGTTCTTC. It is translated as CASSLDNYNEQFF.

The chain couples TRBV6-5 to TRBJ1-2; unclear D gene. The V end was cut by 2 bases, the J end by 9 bases, with 16 bases between. Germline V CDR1 and CDR2: MNHEY, SVGAGI. The CDR3 spans 14 residues. CDR3 sequence: CASSYSGLLTSYTF. CDR3 DNA sequence: TGTGCCAGCAGTTACAGCGGCTTGCTTACTAGCTACACCTTC.

This clone was counted once. This sequence joins TRBV28 and TRBJ2-5, with D possibly TRBD1 on 6 matching bases. V lost 6 bases and J lost 0, with 17 bases in between. The CDR3 loop spans 16 amino acids. Germline assignment: CDR1 MDHEN and CDR2 SYDVKM. In nucleotides, the CDR3 is TGTGCCAGCAGAGAACTCCAGGGGACCTACCAAGAGACCCAGTACTTC. Translation: CASRELQGTYQETQYF. The full variable domain, with the rest looked up from reference TRBV28 and TRBJ2-5, is DVKVTQSSRYLVKRTGEKVFLECVQDMDHENMFWYRQDPGLGLRLIYFSYDVKMKEKGDIPEGYSVSREKKERFSLILESASTNQTSMYLCASRELQGTYQETQYFGPGTRLLVL.

This chain connects TRBV27 to TRBJ2-7; 13 bases match TRBD2. CDR1 and CDR2 (germline): MNHEY, SMNVEV (reference sequence). V dropped 3 bases and J dropped 3; count of bases not matched to a gene: 11. This CDR3 is 18 amino acids long. The CDR3 coding sequence is TGTGCCAGCAGTTTCGGACTAGCGGGAGCTCGGACGGGCTACGAGCAGTACTTC. Translated: CASSFGLAGARTGYEQYF.

This clone has just one count. This chain joins TRBV5-1 and TRBJ1-2; 8 bases fit TRBD1. CDR3 size: 17 residues. In germline, CDR1 is SGHRS, CDR2 YFSETQ. After removal of 2 bases from V and 0 bases from J, the junction contained 9 bases not matched to a gene. The CDR3 spells CASSFAGQGTTNYGYTF. CDR3 bases: TGCGCCAGCAGCTTTGCTGGACAGGGAACAACTAACTATGGCTACACCTTC. Based on the CDR3 plus reference TRBV5-1 and TRBJ1-2, the full variable domain is KAGVTQTPRYLIKTRGQQVTLSCSPISGHRSVSWYQQTPGQGLQFLFEYFSETQRNKGNFPGRFSGRQFSNSRSEMNVSTLELGDSALYLCASSFAGQGTTNYGYTFGSGTRLTVV.

This clone was detected a few times. The same CDR3 is also encoded by other DNA sequences in this sample. The V gene is TRBV30, the J gene TRBJ1-2; a possible D gene is TRBD1 (6 bases). The germline gives CDR1 GTSNPN, CDR2 SVGIG (reference sequence). The CDR3 runs 12 residues. Trimming shortened V by 3 bases and J by 1 base, and 6 bases separated the two germline ends. The CDR3 spells CAWRDSNYGYTF. DNA for the CDR3: TGTGCCTGGAGGGACAGTAACTATGGCTACACCTTC.

The CDR3 is CASSRPDRVGYTF. CDR3 nucleotide sequence: TGTGCCAGCAGTCGGCCGGACAGGGTTGGCTACACCTTC. The rearrangement joins TRBV27 to TRBJ1-2, with 8 bases fitting TRBD1. The V segment lost 5 bases and the J segment 7 bases; nucleotides outside the gene matches: 6. Germline CDR1 is MNHEY and CDR2 is SMNVEV (reference sequence). The CDR3 consists of 13 residues.

This chain uses TRBV4-2 with TRBJ1-2; TRBD1 is a possible D gene (5 bases). Trimming shortened V by 1 base and J by 3 bases, and 6 bases separated the two germline ends. Per germline, CDR1 LGHNA and CDR2 YNFKEQ. The CDR3 is 13 residues long. The CDR3 loop is CASSQGDHYGYTF. The CDR3 nucleotides read TGTGCCAGCAGCCAAGGGGACCACTATGGCTACACCTTC.

The gene calls are TRBV19 and TRBJ2-3; D unresolved. Per the germline V gene, CDR1 is LNHDA and CDR2 is SQIVND (reference sequence). With 7 bases removed from V and 0 bases from J, the gap between germline ends came to 8 bases. The CDR3 sequence is 13 residues long. CDR3: CASTPTSTDTQYF. The CDR3 DNA sequence: TGTGCCAGTACCCCGACTAGCACAGATACGCAGTATTTT. Variable domain in full (rest from reference TRBV19 and TRBJ2-3): DGGITQSPKYLFRKEGQNVTLSCEQNLNHDAMYWYRQDPGQGLRLIYYSQIVNDFQKGDIAEGYSVSREKKESFPLTVTSAQKNPTAFYLCASTPTSTDTQYFGPGTRLTVL.

V gene TRBV5-1 combines with J gene TRBJ2-2; 9 bases are a match to TRBD2. CDR1 and CDR2 (germline): SGHRS, YFSETQ. V trimming: 4 bases; J trimming: 3 bases; junction bases outside the gene matches: 7. This CDR3 contains 16 residues. The CDR3 loop reads CASSGASGTYTGELFF. CDR3 in DNA: TGCGCCAGCAGCGGAGCTAGCGGGACTTACACCGGGGAGCTGTTTTTT.

The chain combines TRBV5-1 with TRBJ1-6; D is possibly TRBD1 (5 bases). The CDR3 runs to 16 residues. Germline V lookup: CDR1 SGHRS, CDR2 YFSETQ. V lost 0 bases to trimming and J lost 6 bases, with 13 bases between them. The CDR3 here is CASSLADGRGNSPLHF. The CDR3 DNA sequence: TGCGCCAGCAGCTTGGCGGATGGAAGGGGTAATTCACCCCTCCACTTT.

Only one count was recorded for this clone. The V and J genes are TRBV5-5 and TRBJ2-7; 8 bases map to TRBD2. The CDR3 is 15 residues long. Trimming at V came to 4 bases and at J to 2 bases, leaving 8 bases not matched to a gene. Per germline, CDR1 SGHKS and CDR2 YYEKEE (reference sequence). The CDR3 nucleotides are TGTGCCAGCAGCGTCTCCGGGACTAGTGCCTACGAGCAGTACTTC. It translates to CASSVSGTSAYEQYF.

V usage is TRBV11-3 and J usage is TRBJ2-1; no firm D call. CDR1 and CDR2 from the germline V gene are SGHNT and YENEEA. The CDR3 length is 13 residues. V was cut by 8 bases and J by 4 bases, with 12 bases left in between. In nucleotides, the CDR3 is TGTGCCAGCGGAACTCACGGGTACAATGAGCAGTTCTTC. Translating it yields CASGTHGYNEQFF.

The chain is built from TRBV10-3 and TRBJ1-3; D gene ambiguous. Per germline, CDR1 ENHRY and CDR2 SYGVKD. Trimming left V 3 bases short and J 0 bases short, with 6 bases between. This CDR3 is built from 14 residues. The CDR3 bases are TGTGCCATCAGTGAATCGGGCTCTGGAAACACCATATATTTT. This codes for CAISESGSGNTIYF.